The rows below give T cell receptor beta chains drawn from one sample of a study of T cell responses to AZD1222 COVID-19 vaccine. Sequenced by immunoSEQ multiplex PCR; TCRdb stores in-frame clones only, minus some. The table has approximately 150,000 clones, around 90% seen once. This specimen was peripheral blood, taken 28 days after the second AZD1222 dose. These receptors were obtained from an adult who received the AZD1222 COVID-19 vaccine. Both conserved end residues are part of each CDR3. Clone size is shown for a subset of rows, as once, few, many or a class of expanded clone.

TRBV5-4 | NA | CASSSLQSGGGELFF
TRBV11-2 | NA | CASSLDPGTGGLGELFF
TRBV7-2 | NA | CASSLAGAGLEKLFF
TRBV27 | NA | CASSWGYNTEAFF
TRBV7-3 | NA | CASSSGHGEKLFF
TRBV5-4 | NA | CASSTGSPLYEQYF
TRBV7-6 | NA | CASSLDQSSGNTIYF
TRBV19 | NA | CASSSWTGVASSYNEQFF
TRBV30 | NA | CAWSVHGLAPEQYF
TRBV10-1 | NA | CASSKGLTTNEKLFF
TRBV4-3 | once | CASSQGLTGSNQPQHF
TRBV4-2 | NA | CASSKEPGVTYEQYF
TRBV11-2 | NA | CASRNRTLYNEQFF
TRBV29-1 | NA | CSVDSDRAKDGYTF
TRBV5-4 | NA | CASSARVGGYTF
TRBV19 | NA | CASMEFTNEKLFF
TRBV24-1 | NA | CATSDGGTDTQYF
TRBV10-3 | few | CAIKGTAANYGYTF
TRBV16 | NA | CASSQSHRLYGYTF
TRBV13 | NA | CASSLGTGSNEKLFF
TRBV6-5 | NA | CASSHGPYSNQPQHF
TRBV6-2/TRBV6-3 | NA | CASSSRGNQPQHF
TRBV5-1 | NA | CASSLVAQGTSTDTQYF
TRBV5-1 | once | CASSSGPPGELFF
TRBV5-1 | once | CASSPSGQGVNYGYTF
TRBV5-6 | NA | CASSYRPGLVMDEQYF
TRBV29-1 | NA | CSVDQDRGTEAFF
TRBV10-3 | few | CATCRATGDATNEKLFF
TRBV6-2/TRBV6-3 | NA | CASSYPDYLSPENIQYF
TRBV7-9 | NA | CASSFGTSGHNEQFF
TRBV6-2/TRBV6-3 | NA | CASSYAAGKAFF
TRBV30 | NA | CAWLAPGTSDNSPLHF
TRBV6-2/TRBV6-3 | NA | CASSYPPGQSYEQYF
TRBV28 | NA | CASTGTSGANVLTF
TRBV19 | NA | CASSIGGRGNTIYF
TRBV4-3 | NA | CASSQGTGPNTEAFF
TRBV19 | NA | CASSTGQDGGQPQHF
TRBV29-1 | NA | CSGGGPSGSGNEQFF
TRBV6-5 | NA | CASSYTEFTGELFF
TRBV2 | NA | CASSERTSLYTGELFF
TRBV6-1 | NA | CASSDPDGRVTGEQFF
TRBV4-2 | once | CASSQGTSGRTDTQYF
TRBV4-3 | NA | CASSQALIGQGPPGNTIYF
TRBV7-9 | NA | CASSLVPSGRVDEQFF
TRBV19 | NA | CASSMASGGHYEQYF
TRBV5-1 | NA | CASSLGAGGNGYTF
TRBV2 | NA | CASSETLAGVFNIQYF
TRBV7-2 | NA | CASSLVSPGGTGELFF
TRBV19 | NA | CASSIGTGGPTEAFF
TRBV7-2 | once | CASSPDVGELFF
TRBV28 | NA | CATTKRERGEQYF
TRBV6-5 | NA | CASSYYMGQGGSPLHF
TRBV2 | NA | CATLTVNTGELFF
TRBV6-2/TRBV6-3 | NA | CASSTGQGAYEQYF
TRBV6-1 | NA | CASSAPGHTNLQYF